One T cell receptor beta chain is described in this entry. The data were obtained in a study of blood T cell repertoires in COVID-19. On the study more broadly: COVID-19 samples, acute and convalescent, were from the United States, Italy and Spain. PBMCs, B-cell-depleted T cells, or T cells were the source of the cDNA or gDNA that made up the material.

Assay used: immunoSEQ multiplex PCR; TCRdb lists only in-frame clones, some missing. The sample has about 190,000 clones; 60% to 85% are singletons. Trimming took off 0 bases at V and 0 bases at J, with 15 bases between the two ends. The CDR3 spans 17 residues. Per the germline V gene, CDR1 is SEHNR and CDR2 is FQNEAQ (reference sequence). The TCR comes from a man between 60 and 70 years old with active or convalescent COVID-19. Sequenced sample: peripheral blood. V gene TRBV7-9 combines with J gene TRBJ2-7; possible D gene TRBD2, 5 bases. CDR3 amino acids: CASSLAPRTAPSYEQYF. CDR3 bases: TGTGCCAGCAGCTTAGCCCCACGGACTGCTCCCTCCTACGAGCAGTACTTC. Full variable domain (outside the CDR3, taken from reference TRBV7-9 and TRBJ2-7): DTGVSQNPRHKITKRGQNVTFRCDPISEHNRLYWYRQTLGQGPEFLTYFQNEAQLEKSRLLSDRFSAERPKGSFSTLEIQRTEQGDSAMYLCASSLAPRTAPSYEQYFGPGTRLTVT.